The 30 T cell receptor beta chains below come from one sample, sequenced in a study of T-cell reconstitution after alpha-beta-depleted transplantation in children. The authors prepared the TCRbeta library with unique molecular identifiers. TCRdb passed the PCR reads through MiXCR, listing each CDR3 protein once. The table includes about 540,000 distinct CDR3 sequences, about 16% detected once. Sequences were derived from PBMCs from the stem cell graft donor, sampled from the stem cell graft. The receptors come from a human donor who donated a stem cell graft to a child with acute lymphoblastic leukemia.

Only a few counts were recorded for this clonotype. The chain uses TRBV29-1 and TRBJ2-4, with D possibly being TRBD2 (5 bases). The CDR3 spans 19 residues. Germline values: CDR1 SQVTM, CDR2 ANQGSEA. V lost 6 bases to trimming and J lost 0 bases, with 27 bases between them. CDR3 DNA sequence: TGCAGCGTGGCCGACTTTCTAGCTGGTCCTCAATTAGCCAAAAACATTCAGTACTTC. As protein: CSVADFLAGPQLAKNIQYF.

The chain couples TRBV11-3 to TRBJ1-1, with a weak D call TRBD1 (6 bases). V lost 5 bases and J 4 bases, leaving 11 bases between the germline ends. Germline-derived CDR1 and CDR2 are SGHNT and YENEEA. CDR3 size: 13 residues. CDR3 bases: TGTGCCAGCAGCCGACGGGGGGCCACTGAAGCTTTCTTT. This translates into CASSRRGATEAFF.

The rearrangement uses TRBV5-1 and TRBJ1-3, with D perhaps TRBD1 (6 bases). This CDR3 has 15 residues. CDR1 is SGHRS and CDR2 is YFSETQ in the germline V gene. With 4 bases removed from V and 8 bases from J, the gap between germline ends came to 19 bases. DNA for the CDR3: TGCGCCAGCAGCGTAACGGACAGAAAGGCAGACACCATATATTTT. This translates into CASSVTDRKADTIYF.

The chain recombines TRBV29-1 with TRBJ1-3; D not certain. Trimming took off 4 bases at V and 4 bases at J, with 8 bases between the two ends. The CDR3 contains 12 residues. Germline loops: CDR1 SQVTM, CDR2 ANQGSEA. The CDR3 is CSVGSGGNTIYF. The CDR3 DNA follows: TGCAGCGTTGGATCCGGGGGAAACACCATATATTTT.

CDR3 sequence: CASSAGDREFF. The DNA of the CDR3 is TGTGCCAGTAGTGCGGGCGACCGGGAGTTCTTC. The V gene is TRBV19, the J gene TRBJ2-1; weak D call: TRBD2 (5 bases). The CDR3 sequence is 11 residues long. CDR1 and CDR2 from the germline V gene are LNHDA and SQIVND (reference sequence). V was pared by 5 bases and J by 14 bases, with 13 bases between.

The DNA of the CDR3 is TGTGCCAGCTTACCCGGGGCAGGTTACAATGAGCAGTTCTTC. Translation: CASLPGAGYNEQFF. The genes are TRBV6-1 and TRBJ2-1; either TRBD1 or TRBD2 may supply D (5 bases each). CDR3 length: 14 amino acids. Trimming shortened V by 8 bases and J by 4 bases, and 15 bases separated the two germline ends. CDR1 and CDR2 (germline): MNHNS, SASEGT.

A word on this clonotype: This clone may be a read error of a much larger clone one base away. The chain combines TRBV20-1 with TRBJ2-7; D remains unclear. Germline V gene sequence: CDR1 DFQATT, CDR2 SNEGSKA (reference sequence). This CDR3 is built from 14 residues. The CDR3: CSARDGDTTTQHYF. CDR3 sequence (DNA): TGCAGTGCTAGAGATGGGGATACTACGACACAGCACTACTTC.

V gene TRBV5-1 combines with J gene TRBJ2-3, with D possibly matching TRBD2 (6 bases). The germline gives CDR1 SGHRS, CDR2 YFSETQ. This CDR3 contains 14 residues. Trimming cost V 2 bases and J 4 bases, with 11 bases left between them. The chain's CDR3 is CASSFGGTADTQYF. In DNA, the CDR3 is TGCGCCAGCAGCTTCGGCGGGACGGCAGATACGCAGTATTTT.

This chain joins TRBV5-1 and TRBJ2-7; the match to TRBD2 covers 13 bases. The ends lost 5 bases at V and 1 base at J; junction bases unmatched: 3. Per germline, CDR1 SGHRS and CDR2 YFSETQ. The CDR3 is 15 amino acids. The CDR3, as DNA: TGCGCCAGCAGGGTGGGACTAGCGGGATCCTACGAGCAGTACTTC. It is translated as CASRVGLAGSYEQYF.

The J gene is TRBJ2-1, the V gene TRBV4-1; 7 nucleotides agree with TRBD1. J gave up 6 bases and V 0 bases, and 2 bases lay outside the gene matches. Looked up from germline, CDR1 is MGHRA and CDR2 is YSYEKL. There are 14 residues in the CDR3. CDR3 in amino acids: CASSQDDRVNEQFF. CDR3 DNA sequence: TGCGCCAGCAGCCAAGACGACAGGGTCAATGAGCAGTTCTTC.

This clonotype occurred a few times. J is TRBJ2-1 and V is TRBV9, with 11 bases fitting TRBD2. There are 16 residues in the CDR3. Unmatched junction bases numbered 7, after V lost 3 bases and J lost 5 bases. CDR1 and CDR2 (germline): SGDLS, YYNGEE. CDR3 nucleotides: TGTGCCAGCAGCGAGGGTCTTAGCGGGAGGGACAATGAGCAGTTCTTC. Its translation is CASSEGLSGRDNEQFF.

This chain uses TRBV11-1 with TRBJ2-1; possible D gene TRBD2, 6 bases. The CDR3 contains 12 residues. Trimming took off 5 bases at V and 8 bases at J, with 10 bases between the two ends. Per germline, CDR1 SGHAT and CDR2 FQDESV (reference sequence). The CDR3: CASSRGLDEQFF. The CDR3 DNA reads TGTGCCAGCAGCCGGGGGTTGGATGAGCAGTTCTTC.

The V call is TRBV5-1, the J call TRBJ1-2; 8 bases match TRBD1. Per germline, CDR1 SGHRS and CDR2 YFSETQ. This CDR3 comprises 17 residues. The ends lost 0 bases at V and 0 bases at J; junction bases unmatched: 7. CDR3 coding DNA: TGCGCCAGCAGCTTGGCCGTCAGGGGGCTAGCTAACTATGGCTACACCTTC. This translates into CASSLAVRGLANYGYTF.

This clonotype was counted only a few times. The chain is built from TRBV7-3 and TRBJ2-2; a possible D gene is TRBD2 (5 bases). Per the germline V gene, CDR1 is SGHTA and CDR2 is FQGTGA. This CDR3 spans 16 amino acids. V dropped 5 bases and J dropped 0 bases, with 13 bases sitting between them. The CDR3 spells CASSPASMANTGELFF. The CDR3 DNA is TGTGCCAGCAGCCCGGCTAGCATGGCGAACACCGGGGAGCTGTTTTTT.

J is TRBJ2-2 and V is TRBV15; no firm D call. This CDR3 comprises 15 residues. V lost 0 bases and J lost 7, with 12 bases in between. Germline V gene sequence: CDR1 LNHNV, CDR2 YYDKDF (reference sequence). CDR3 nucleotide sequence: TGTGCCACCAGCAGAGAGGCAGGTTTAGGCGGGGAGCTGTTTTTT. It translates to CATSREAGLGGELFF.

The V call is TRBV4-1, the J call TRBJ2-7, with TRBD2 identical over 11 bases. This CDR3 has 14 residues. J lost 6 bases, V lost 0 bases, and 1 base had no gene match. Germline V gene sequence: CDR1 MGHRA, CDR2 YSYEKL. CDR3 coding DNA: TGCGCCAGCAGCCAAGACGGACTAGCGGGCGAGCAGTACTTC. Translated, it gives CASSQDGLAGEQYF.

This clonotype turned up a few times. The chain employs TRBV5-1 and TRBJ2-3; TRBD1 aligns across 8 bases. This CDR3 is built from 18 residues. Germline CDR1 reads SGHRS; CDR2 reads YFSETQ. The trim removed 4 bases at V and 5 bases at J, leaving 18 bases unmatched. The CDR3 DNA reads as TGCGCCAGCAGCCTTCACTTGGCCCAGGGGGCCTTGGGAGATACGCAGTATTTT. Encoded protein: CASSLHLAQGALGDTQYF.

This chain joins TRBV24-1 and TRBJ2-2; D possibly matches TRBD1 or TRBD2 (6 bases each). From germline, CDR1 is KGHDR and CDR2 SFDVKD. There are 16 residues in the CDR3. The V gene lost 4 bases and the J gene lost 1 base, with 12 bases spanning the gap. CDR3 amino acids: CATSERGTENTGELFF. The CDR3 nucleotides read TGTGCCACCAGTGAGAGGGGGACTGAGAACACCGGGGAGCTGTTTTTT.

This clonotype appeared a few times. The rearrangement links TRBV29-1 to TRBJ2-3; TRBD1 agrees at 8 bases. V dropped 6 bases and J dropped 1; count of bases not matched to a gene: 0. The CDR3 sequence is 12 residues long. In germline, CDR1 is SQVTM, CDR2 ANQGSEA. CDR3: CSVDRGTDTQYF. The CDR3 bases are TGCAGCGTGGACAGGGGCACAGATACGCAGTATTTT.

The J gene is TRBJ2-7, the V gene TRBV5-1; TRBD1 or TRBD2 may be the D gene (7 bases each). The V gene's germline CDR1 is SGHRS and CDR2 YFSETQ. Trimming pared 3 bases from V and 3 bases from J, leaving 13 bases between. This CDR3 contains 14 residues. CDR3 sequence: CASSSRGGIYEQYF. In DNA, the CDR3 is TGCGCCAGCAGCTCCAGGGGGGGGATCTACGAGCAGTACTTC.

Of note for this clonotype: Given the absence of the conserved phenylalanine or tryptophan at the CDR3 end, a read error is likely. The DNA is left out, because the CDR3 cannot be placed on it with certainty; the CDR3 is given as TCRdb lists it. The chain joins TRBV6-6 to TRBJ2-1; TRBD1 reflects the table's D call only, with no check against the DNA. Germline V CDR1 and CDR2: MNHNY, SVGAGI (reference sequence). The CDR3 is 12 residues long, counting both termini. This chain's CDR3 is CASSYSSSLPLL.

The table lists this clonotype with a few counts. V is TRBV6-5 and J is TRBJ2-1; D is perhaps TRBD2 (5 bases). The germline V and J ends were trimmed by 0 bases and 10 bases, with 10 bases remaining between them. This CDR3 comprises 13 residues. Germline CDR1 reads MNHEY; CDR2 reads SVGAGI. The CDR3 reads CASSYSDSPEQFF. The CDR3 DNA is TGTGCCAGCAGTTACTCGGACTCCCCGGAGCAGTTCTTC.

This chain links TRBV7-2 with TRBJ1-5; TRBD1 agrees at 11 bases. Germline lookup yields CDR1 SGHTA and CDR2 FQGNSA. V shed 1 base and J 2 bases; nucleotides not matched to a gene: 4. CDR3 length: 17 amino acids. Here the CDR3 reads CASSLGTGGWGNQPQHF. The CDR3 DNA reads TGTGCCAGCAGCTTAGGGACAGGGGGCTGGGGCAATCAGCCCCAGCATTTT.

The sample holds a few counts of this clonotype. This sequence joins TRBV6-1 and TRBJ2-1, with D maybe TRBD2 (6 bases). The CDR3 runs 14 residues. Germline V gene lookup returns CDR1 MNHNS and CDR2 SASEGT. Trimming took off 7 bases at V and 0 bases at J, with 10 bases between the two ends. The CDR3 loop reads CASKRGASYNEQFF. For the CDR3, the DNA is TGTGCCAGCAAACGCGGGGCCTCCTACAATGAGCAGTTCTTC.

The chain combines TRBV27 with TRBJ2-7, with 7 bases aligning to TRBD1. With 5 bases clipped from V and 5 bases from J, the junction kept 3 bases outside the gene matches. Germline V gene lookup returns CDR1 MNHEY and CDR2 SMNVEV (reference sequence). The length of the CDR3 is 12 residues. In nucleotides, the CDR3 is TGTGCCAGCAGTCCGGGACAGCACGAGCAGTACTTC. Encoded protein: CASSPGQHEQYF.

This chain uses TRBV2 with TRBJ2-5, with 7 nucleotides matching TRBD1. Losses at the gene ends were 6 bases for V and 1 base for J; bases not matched to a gene: 8. Looked up from germline, CDR1 is SNHLY and CDR2 is FYNNEI. The CDR3 sequence is 15 residues long. DNA for the CDR3: TGTGCCAGCAGCGAACTGGACAGGACCCAAGAGACCCAGTACTTC. This codes for CASSELDRTQETQYF.

The J gene is TRBJ2-7, the V gene TRBV5-1; no clear D gene. Germline CDR1 and CDR2: SGHRS and YFSETQ. The length of the CDR3 is 14 residues. Trimming took off 7 bases at V and 1 base at J, with 15 bases between the two ends. The chain's CDR3 is CASALGTDSYEQYF. The CDR3 bases are TGCGCCAGCGCGCTTGGTACGGATTCCTACGAGCAGTACTTC. Full variable domain (missing parts from reference TRBV5-1 and TRBJ2-7): KAGVTQTPRYLIKTRGQQVTLSCSPISGHRSVSWYQQTPGQGLQFLFEYFSETQRNKGNFPGRFSGRQFSNSRSEMNVSTLELGDSALYLCASALGTDSYEQYFGPGTRLTVT.

This chain joins TRBV6-5 and TRBJ1-1; TRBD1 aligns across 7 bases. V trimming: 3 bases; J trimming: 0 bases; junction bases outside the gene matches: 10. CDR1 and CDR2 (germline): MNHEY, SVGAGI. The CDR3 runs 17 residues. The CDR3 here is CASSYLQGTELNTEAFF. The CDR3 DNA is TGTGCCAGCAGTTATTTACAGGGGACTGAGTTGAACACTGAAGCTTTCTTT.

This clonotype was seen many times. The chain employs TRBV18 and TRBJ2-6; D gene uncertain. Trimming cost V 6 bases and J 2 bases, with 17 bases left between them. Germline V gene lookup returns CDR1 KGHSH and CDR2 LQKENI. This CDR3 comprises 17 residues. This CDR3 reads CASSPFRWVAGANVLTF. The DNA of the CDR3 is TGTGCCAGCTCCCCCTTTCGTTGGGTAGCTGGGGCCAACGTCCTGACTTTC.

The chain recombines TRBV6-1 with TRBJ1-4; TRBD1 matches at 9 bases. V was pared by 8 bases and J by 5 bases, with 6 bases of the junction left unmatched. Germline lookup yields CDR1 MNHNS and CDR2 SASEGT. CDR3 length: 14 residues. This CDR3 is CASGETGGNEKLFF. The CDR3 nucleotides are TGTGCCAGCGGAGAGACAGGGGGGAATGAAAAACTGTTTTTT.